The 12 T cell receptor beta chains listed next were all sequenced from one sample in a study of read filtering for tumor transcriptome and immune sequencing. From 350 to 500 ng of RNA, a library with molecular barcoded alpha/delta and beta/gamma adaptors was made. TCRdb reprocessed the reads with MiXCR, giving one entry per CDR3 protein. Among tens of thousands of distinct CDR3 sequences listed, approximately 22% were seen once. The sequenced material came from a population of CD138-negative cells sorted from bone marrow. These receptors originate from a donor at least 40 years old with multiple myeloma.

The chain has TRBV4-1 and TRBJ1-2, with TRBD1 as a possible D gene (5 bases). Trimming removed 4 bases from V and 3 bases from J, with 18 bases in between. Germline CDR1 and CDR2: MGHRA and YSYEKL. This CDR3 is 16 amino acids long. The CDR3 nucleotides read TGCGCCAGCAGCCTTCACGGTGGGGGTTGGGACTATGGCTACACCTTC. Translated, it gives CASSLHGGGWDYGYTF.

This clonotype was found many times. The CDR3 here is CASSQDLRDPAGYTF. CDR3 DNA: TGTGCCAGCAGCCAAGACCTCCGGGACCCGGCGGGCTACACCTTC. This rearrangement joins TRBV3-1 to TRBJ1-2, with TRBD1 as a possible D gene (5 bases). The V end was cut by 0 bases, the J end by 8 bases, with 16 bases between. In germline, CDR1 is LGHDT, CDR2 YNNKEL (reference sequence). The CDR3 has 15 residues.

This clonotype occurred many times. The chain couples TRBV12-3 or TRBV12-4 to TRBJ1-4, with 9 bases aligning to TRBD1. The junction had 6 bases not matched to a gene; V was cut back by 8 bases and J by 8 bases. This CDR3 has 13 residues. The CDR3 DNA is TGTGCCAGCTCCCCCACAGGGGGCGAAAAACTGTTTTTT. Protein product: CASSPTGGEKLFF.

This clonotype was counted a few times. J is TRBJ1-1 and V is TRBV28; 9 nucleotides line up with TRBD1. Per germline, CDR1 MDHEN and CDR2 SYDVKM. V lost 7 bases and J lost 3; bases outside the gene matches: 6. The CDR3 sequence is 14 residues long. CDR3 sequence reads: CASNLDRGDTEAFF. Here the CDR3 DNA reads TGTGCCAGCAATCTGGACAGGGGTGACACTGAAGCTTTCTTT.

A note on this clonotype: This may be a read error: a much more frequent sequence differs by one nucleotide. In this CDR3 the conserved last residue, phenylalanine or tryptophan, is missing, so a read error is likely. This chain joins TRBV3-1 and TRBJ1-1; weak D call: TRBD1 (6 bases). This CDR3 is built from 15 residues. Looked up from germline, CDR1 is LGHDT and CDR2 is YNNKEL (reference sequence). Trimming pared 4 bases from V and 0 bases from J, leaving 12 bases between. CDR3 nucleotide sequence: TGTGCCAGCAGCCTTGGGGGGCATATGAACACTGAAGCTTTCCTT. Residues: CASSLGGHMNTEAFL.

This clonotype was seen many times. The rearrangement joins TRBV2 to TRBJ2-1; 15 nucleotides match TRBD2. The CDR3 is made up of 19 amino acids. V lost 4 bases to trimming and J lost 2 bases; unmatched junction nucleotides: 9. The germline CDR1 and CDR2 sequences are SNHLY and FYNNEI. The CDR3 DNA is TGTGCCAGCAGTGGAAGGACTAGCGGGAGGGCCCAAGCCTACAATGAGCAGTTCTTC. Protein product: CASSGRTSGRAQAYNEQFF. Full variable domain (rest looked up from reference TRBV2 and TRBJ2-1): EPEVTQTPSHQVTQMGQEVILRCVPISNHLYFYWYRQILGQKVEFLVSFYNNEISEKSEIFDDQFSVERPDGSNFTLKIRSTKLEDSAMYFCASSGRTSGRAQAYNEQFFGPGTRLTVL.

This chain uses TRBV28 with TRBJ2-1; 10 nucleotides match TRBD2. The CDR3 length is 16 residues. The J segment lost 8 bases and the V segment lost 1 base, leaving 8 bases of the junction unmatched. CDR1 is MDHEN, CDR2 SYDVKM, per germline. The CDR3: CASSLSPSGGTYEQFF. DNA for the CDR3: TGTGCCAGCAGTTTATCTCCTAGCGGGGGAACATATGAGCAGTTCTTC.

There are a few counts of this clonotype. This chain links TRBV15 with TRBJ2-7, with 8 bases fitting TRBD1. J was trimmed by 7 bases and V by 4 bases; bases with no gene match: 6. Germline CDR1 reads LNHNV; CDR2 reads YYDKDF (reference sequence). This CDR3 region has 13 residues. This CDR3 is CATSTRTGYEQYF. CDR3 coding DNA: TGTGCCACCAGCACTCGGACAGGGTATGAGCAGTACTTC.

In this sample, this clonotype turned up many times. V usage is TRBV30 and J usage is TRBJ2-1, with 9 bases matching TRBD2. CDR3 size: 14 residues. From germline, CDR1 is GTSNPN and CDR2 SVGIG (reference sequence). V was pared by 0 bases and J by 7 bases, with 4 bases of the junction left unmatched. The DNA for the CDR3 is TGTGCCTGGAGTGTATTAGCGGGAGTTAATGAGCAGTTCTTC. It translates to CAWSVLAGVNEQFF.

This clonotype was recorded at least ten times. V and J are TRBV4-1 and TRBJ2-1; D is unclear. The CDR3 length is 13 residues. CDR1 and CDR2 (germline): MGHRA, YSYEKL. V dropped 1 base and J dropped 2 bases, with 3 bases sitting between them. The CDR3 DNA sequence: TGCGCCAGCAGCCAAGGAGCCTACAATGAGCAGTTCTTC. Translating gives CASSQGAYNEQFF.

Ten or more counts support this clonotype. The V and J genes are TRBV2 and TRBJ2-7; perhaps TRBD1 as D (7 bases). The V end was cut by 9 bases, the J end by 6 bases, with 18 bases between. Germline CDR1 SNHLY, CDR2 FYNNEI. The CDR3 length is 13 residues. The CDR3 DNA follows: TGTGCCAGGAGGAGGGACAGCACTGGCGAGCAGTACTTC. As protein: CARRRDSTGEQYF.

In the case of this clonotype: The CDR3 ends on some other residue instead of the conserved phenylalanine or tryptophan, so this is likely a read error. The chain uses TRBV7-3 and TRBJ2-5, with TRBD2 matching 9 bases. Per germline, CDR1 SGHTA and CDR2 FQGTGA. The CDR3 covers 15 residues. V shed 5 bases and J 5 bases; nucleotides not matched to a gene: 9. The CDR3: CASSLSGGRQETQYL. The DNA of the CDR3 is TGTGCCAGCAGCCTTAGCGGGGGAAGACAGGAGACCCAGTACCTC.